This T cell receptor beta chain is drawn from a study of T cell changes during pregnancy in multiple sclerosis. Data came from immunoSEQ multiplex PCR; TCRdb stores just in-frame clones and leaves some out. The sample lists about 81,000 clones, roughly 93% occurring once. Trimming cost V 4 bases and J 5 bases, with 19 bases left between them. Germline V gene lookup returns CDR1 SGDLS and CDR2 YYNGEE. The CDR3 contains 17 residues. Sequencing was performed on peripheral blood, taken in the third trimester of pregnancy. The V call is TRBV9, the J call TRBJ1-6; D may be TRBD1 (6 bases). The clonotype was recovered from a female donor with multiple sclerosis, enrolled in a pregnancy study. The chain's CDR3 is CASSYSPGQSNNSPLHF. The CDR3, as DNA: TGTGCCAGCAGCTATTCTCCGGGACAAAGTAATAATTCACCCCTCCACTTT.